Each of the 27 T cell receptor beta chains below was sequenced from the same sample in a study of blood T cells in healthy people across ages (dated by TCRdb to between 2014 and 2016). The library was built by means of 5' RACE. TCRdb shows the sequencer as Illumina HiSeq 2500. A second PCR of roughly 7 to 12 cycles was run with a J-beta primer mix and a sample-barcoded 5' primer. TCRdb itself trimmed the public reads at Q25 with fastp, ran MiXCR and retained productive beta chains. A single entry per CDR3 protein holds the most common genes and DNA from its merged rows. The sample records about 570,000 distinct CDR3 sequences, roughly a quarter of which are singletons. The ten largest account for around 18% of the sample. Sample: blood. The receptors shown here come from a woman aged 65 to 85 in good health.

The chain links TRBV10-3 to TRBJ1-4; 7 nucleotides match TRBD1. Unmatched junction bases numbered 2, after V lost 7 bases and J lost 3 bases. The germline gives CDR1 ENHRY, CDR2 SYGVKD. CDR3 length: 13 amino acids. The chain's CDR3 is CAIMGQPNEKLFF. The CDR3 DNA sequence: TGTGCCATCATGGGACAGCCTAATGAAAAACTGTTTTTT.

For the CDR3, the DNA is TGCAGTGCCAGGGACAGGGTTGGCTTAGGCTCCGAAGCTTTCTTT. Translated: CSARDRVGLGSEAFF. This sequence joins TRBV20-1 and TRBJ1-1; 9 bases are shared with TRBD1. The CDR3 extends over 15 amino acids. After removal of 6 bases from V and 8 bases from J, the junction contained 16 bases not matched to a gene. The germline gives CDR1 DFQATT, CDR2 SNEGSKA (reference sequence).

The gene calls are TRBV12-3 or TRBV12-4 and TRBJ1-1; a possible D gene is TRBD1 (5 bases). The CDR3 runs to 14 residues. The V end lost 5 bases, the J end lost 1 base, and 11 bases lay between the germline ends. CDR3 amino acids: CASSKMQGNTEAFF. In DNA form, the CDR3 reads TGTGCCAGCAGTAAAATGCAGGGGAACACTGAAGCTTTCTTT.

The chain carries TRBV20-1 and TRBJ1-2; D ambiguous. Per germline, CDR1 DFQATT and CDR2 SNEGSKA (reference sequence). V lost 5 bases and J lost 4, with 8 bases in between. The length of the CDR3 is 11 residues. CDR3 bases: TGCAGTGCTTCCACGTCCTATGGCTACACCTTC. Translated: CSASTSYGYTF.

The table lists this clonotype with a few counts. V usage is TRBV5-1 and J usage is TRBJ2-7, with 11 bases fitting TRBD2. The CDR3 is 15 residues long. V dropped 4 bases and J dropped 2; count of bases not matched to a gene: 5. The germline V gene encodes CDR1 SGHRS and CDR2 YFSETQ. Written as DNA, the CDR3 is TGCGCCAGCAGCCACGGGACTAGCGGAGCCTACGAGCAGTACTTC. Its translation is CASSHGTSGAYEQYF. The entire variable domain, with the rest obtained from reference TRBV5-1 and TRBJ2-7, is as follows: KAGVTQTPRYLIKTRGQQVTLSCSPISGHRSVSWYQQTPGQGLQFLFEYFSETQRNKGNFPGRFSGRQFSNSRSEMNVSTLELGDSALYLCASSHGTSGAYEQYFGPGTRLTVT.

The chain combines TRBV24-1 with TRBJ2-1; 9 nucleotides align to TRBD1. The CDR3 runs to 15 residues. Germline values: CDR1 KGHDR, CDR2 SFDVKD. Trimming removed 7 bases from V and 3 bases from J; junction bases left unmatched: 6. The CDR3 DNA reads TGTGCCACCAGCCCGCCGGGACAGGGCTACAATGAGCAGTTCTTC. This gives the protein CATSPPGQGYNEQFF.

This clonotype has a handful of counts. The chain combines TRBV7-6 with TRBJ1-3; no definite D call. CDR1 and CDR2 from the germline V gene are SGHVS and FNYEAQ. The CDR3 totals 15 residues. With 1 base removed from V and 0 bases from J, the gap between germline ends came to 7 bases. CDR3 DNA: TGTGCCAGCAGCTTAGGAACCTCCTCTGGAAACACCATATATTTT. Translated: CASSLGTSSGNTIYF.

V gene TRBV20-1 combines with J gene TRBJ2-7; TRBD2 matches at 8 bases. Germline V gene data show CDR1 as DFQATT and CDR2 as SNEGSKA (reference sequence). The CDR3 runs 16 residues. The V gene end was trimmed by 3 bases and the J gene end by 3 bases; junction bases not matched to a gene: 13. This chain's CDR3 is CSASRPRLAGYYEQYF. The DNA of the CDR3 is TGCAGTGCTAGCCGTCCAAGGCTAGCGGGTTACTACGAGCAGTACTTC.

A word on this clonotype: A read error may produce the germline difference seen at one junction end. This sequence joins TRBV27 and TRBJ2-7; perhaps TRBD2 as D (5 bases). Germline assignment: CDR1 MNHEY and CDR2 SMNVEV (reference sequence). The CDR3 consists of 18 residues. This chain's CDR3 is CASSFLHSAAPFSHEQYF. The CDR3 coding sequence is TGTGCCAGCAGTTTTCTCCATAGCGCCGCCCCTTTCTCCCACGAGCAGTACTTC.

This clonotype was counted between two and nine times. The chain recombines TRBV4-2 with TRBJ2-1; TRBD2 aligns across 7 bases. After removal of 1 base from V and 7 bases from J, the junction contained 10 bases not matched to a gene. The CDR3 spans 16 residues. The V gene's germline CDR1 is LGHNA and CDR2 YNFKEQ. CDR3 loop: CASSQVGGGGSNEQFF. CDR3 in DNA: TGTGCCAGCAGCCAAGTCGGTGGCGGGGGTTCTAATGAGCAGTTCTTC.

This chain joins TRBV4-2 and TRBJ2-5, with a weak D call TRBD2 (6 bases). The V end lost 3 bases, the J end lost 6 bases, and 20 bases lay between the germline ends. The germline gives CDR1 LGHNA, CDR2 YNFKEQ. This CDR3 spans 16 amino acids. The CDR3 spells CASSQSGHPGGKTQYF. CDR3 nucleotides: TGTGCCAGCAGCCAGTCCGGACACCCTGGAGGGAAGACCCAGTACTTC.

The V and J genes are TRBV6-6 and TRBJ1-2; weak D call: TRBD1 (6 bases). Trimming left V 0 bases short and J 4 bases short, with 15 bases between. The CDR3 loop spans 16 amino acids. CDR1 is MNHNY and CDR2 is SVGAGI in the germline V gene (reference sequence). The CDR3 DNA reads as TGTGCCAGCAGTTACTCCTTTCCCCCGGACAGCTATGGCTACACCTTC. Its translation: CASSYSFPPDSYGYTF.

The chain combines TRBV9 with TRBJ1-2; TRBD1 aligns across 8 bases. The V gene end was trimmed by 0 bases and the J gene end by 7 bases; junction bases not matched to a gene: 5. Germline values: CDR1 SGDLS, CDR2 YYNGEE. The CDR3 extends over 14 amino acids. The chain's CDR3 is CASSVVGTGGGYTF. CDR3 coding DNA: TGTGCCAGCAGCGTAGTCGGGACAGGCGGTGGCTACACCTTC.

With regard to this clonotype: It may be a read error: a sequence one base away is much more abundant. The chain employs TRBV9 and TRBJ2-2, with a possible D match to TRBD2 (5 bases). CDR3 length equals 16 residues. Germline loops: CDR1 SGDLS, CDR2 YYNGEE. V lost 0 bases to trimming and J lost 4 bases, with 13 bases between them. This chain's CDR3 is CASSVGGIGCTGELFF. DNA for the CDR3: TGTGCCAGCAGCGTAGGAGGGATCGGTTGCACCGGGGAGCTGTTTTTT. The complete variable domain, with remaining parts taken from reference TRBV9 and TRBJ2-2, reads DSGVTQTPKHLITATGQRVTLRCSPRSGDLSVYWYQQSLDQGLQFLIQYYNGEERAKGNILERFSAQQFPDLHSELNLSSLELGDSALYFCASSVGGIGCTGELFFGEGSRLTVL.

This sequence joins TRBV5-1 and TRBJ2-7; 7 bases map to TRBD1. V gave up 4 bases and J gave up 5 bases; unmatched junction bases: 9. The CDR3 contains 14 residues. Germline lookup yields CDR1 SGHRS and CDR2 YFSETQ. The CDR3 here is CASSRDRLTHEQYF. The CDR3 DNA follows: TGCGCCAGCAGCCGGGACAGACTAACCCACGAGCAGTACTTC.

The chain joins TRBV5-6 to TRBJ2-1; weak D call: TRBD1 (6 bases). V was clipped by 4 bases and J by 8 bases, with 13 bases between them. Germline lookup yields CDR1 SGHDT and CDR2 YYEEEE. CDR3 length: 13 residues. The CDR3 sequence is CASSPGTGYEQFF. The CDR3 coding sequence is TGTGCCAGCAGCCCTGGCACAGGGTATGAGCAGTTCTTC. The full variable domain, in which reference TRBV5-6 and TRBJ2-1 provide the parts outside the CDR3, is DAGVTQSPTHLIKTRGQQVTLRCSPKSGHDTVSWYQQALGQGPQFIFQYYEEEERQRGNFPDRFSGHQFPNYSSELNVNALLLGDSALYLCASSPGTGYEQFFGPGTRLTVL.

In this sample, this clonotype turned up once. The chain employs TRBV12-3 or TRBV12-4 and TRBJ2-6, with D hard to call. The V end lost 6 bases, the J end lost 0 bases, and 6 bases lay between the germline ends. The CDR3 spans 14 residues. CDR3 protein: CASRLGSGANVLTF. CDR3 nucleotides: TGTGCCAGCAGATTGGGCTCTGGGGCCAACGTCCTGACTTTC.

The chain carries TRBV5-6 and TRBJ2-3; 9 bases are a match to TRBD2. V shed 1 base, J shed 3 bases, and the junction held 6 bases outside the gene matches. The CDR3 extends over 16 amino acids. Germline-derived CDR1 and CDR2 are SGHDT and YYEEEE. CDR3 DNA: TGTGCCAGCAGCTTGCGGAGCGGGGGGCTAACAGATACGCAGTATTTT. Protein sequence: CASSLRSGGLTDTQYF.

This clonotype was found a few times. The chain carries TRBV28 and TRBJ1-1; 9 bases are a match to TRBD1. The CDR3 spans 14 residues. After removal of 8 bases from V and 5 bases from J, the junction contained 9 bases not matched to a gene. The germline V gene has CDR1 MDHEN and CDR2 SYDVKM. CDR3: CASCYPGQGTEAFF. The CDR3 nucleotides are TGTGCCAGCTGTTACCCGGGACAGGGAACTGAAGCTTTCTTT.

This clonotype was observed at least ten times. The chain couples TRBV7-2 to TRBJ1-2; weak D call: TRBD1 (6 bases). CDR1 SGHTA and CDR2 FQGNSA come from the germline V gene. This CDR3 comprises 13 residues. V was shortened by 5 bases and J by 2 bases, with 9 bases between the two germline ends. The CDR3 protein is CASSAQGNYGYTF. The CDR3 DNA reads TGTGCCAGCAGCGCACAGGGCAACTATGGCTACACCTTC.

This clonotype was observed a handful of times. The chain recombines TRBV24-1 with TRBJ1-2; D unclear. The CDR3 is made up of 14 amino acids. With 4 bases removed from V and 6 bases from J, the gap between germline ends came to 14 bases. The V gene's germline CDR1 is KGHDR and CDR2 SFDVKD. CDR3 DNA sequence: TGTGCCACCAGTGACCCGGCTCGGGCGCATGGCTACACCTTC. It codes for CATSDPARAHGYTF.

The chain couples TRBV2 to TRBJ1-4; D unresolved. This CDR3 is 11 amino acids long. V was trimmed by 4 bases and J by 11 bases, leaving 8 bases between them. Germline CDR1 reads SNHLY; CDR2 reads FYNNEI. The CDR3 reads CASSGGWKLFF. The CDR3 DNA reads TGTGCCAGCAGTGGGGGATGGAAACTGTTTTTT.

This clonotype has more than one count but fewer than ten. The V gene is TRBV12-3 or TRBV12-4, the J gene TRBJ1-2, with TRBD1 matching 7 bases. CDR3 length equals 15 residues. After removal of 3 bases from V and 3 bases from J, the junction contained 7 bases not matched to a gene. CDR3 amino acids: CASSFRQGLDYGYTF. The CDR3 DNA sequence: TGTGCCAGCAGTTTCCGACAGGGTCTGGACTATGGCTACACCTTC.

This clonotype was recorded many times. The chain links TRBV7-8 to TRBJ2-5, with D tentatively TRBD1 (5 bases). The CDR3 totals 14 residues. Trimming shortened V by 1 base and J by 11 bases, and 17 bases separated the two germline ends. Per germline, CDR1 SGHVS and CDR2 FQNEAQ. CDR3 nucleotides: TGTGCCAGCAGCTTAGACAGGTCCCCCGTTCGGCAGTACTTC. This translates into CASSLDRSPVRQYF. The full variable domain, its missing parts supplied by reference TRBV7-8 and TRBJ2-5, is GAGVSQSPRYKVAKRGQDVALRCDPISGHVSLFWYQQALGQGPEFLTYFQNEAQLDKSGLPSDRFFAERPEGSVSTLKIQRTQQEDSAVYLCASSLDRSPVRQYFGPGTRLLVL.

CDR3 DNA: TGTGCCAGCACCCTACAGCAAAGGGAGCTGTTTTTT. It translates to CASTLQQRELFF. The chain recombines TRBV7-2 with TRBJ2-2; D is unclear. CDR1 and CDR2 (germline): SGHTA, FQGNSA. Trimming stripped 7 bases from V and 9 bases from J, with 12 bases between. CDR3 length: 12 residues.

The sample holds many counts of this clonotype. The rearrangement joins TRBV20-1 to TRBJ2-4; D assignment may be TRBD1 or TRBD2 (5 bases each). Germline V gives CDR1 DFQATT, CDR2 SNEGSKA (reference sequence). The V and J ends lost 3 bases and 0 bases respectively, with 9 bases between them. The CDR3 is made up of 14 amino acids. The CDR3 loop is CSASVGGAKNIQYF. CDR3 DNA: TGCAGTGCTAGTGTTGGGGGAGCCAAAAACATTCAGTACTTC.

This rearrangement joins TRBV2 to TRBJ2-7, with D uncertain. The length of the CDR3 is 13 residues. The V end was cut by 2 bases, the J end by 6 bases, with 11 bases between. CDR1 and CDR2 from the germline V gene are SNHLY and FYNNEI. CDR3 bases: TGTGCCAGCAGTGAATTTGGGGTTCTCGAGCAGTACTTC. The encoded protein is CASSEFGVLEQYF.